This TCR beta chain came from a study of control samples from healthy donors and cancer patients. Data came from immunoSEQ multiplex PCR; TCRdb stores just in-frame clones and leaves some out. Among some 160,000 clones listed, approximately 90% were seen once. Losses at the gene ends were 4 bases for V and 6 bases for J; bases not matched to a gene: 13. This CDR3 is built from 16 residues. From germline, CDR1 is SGHTA and CDR2 FQGNSA. The sequence was collected from a woman younger than 45 in good health. Sequenced material: blood. This chain uses TRBV7-2 with TRBJ2-3, with 7 bases matching TRBD1. Here the CDR3 reads CASSSSLRQGGDTQYF. CDR3 DNA: TGTGCCAGCAGCTCGAGTCTCCGACAGGGTGGCGATACGCAGTATTTT.